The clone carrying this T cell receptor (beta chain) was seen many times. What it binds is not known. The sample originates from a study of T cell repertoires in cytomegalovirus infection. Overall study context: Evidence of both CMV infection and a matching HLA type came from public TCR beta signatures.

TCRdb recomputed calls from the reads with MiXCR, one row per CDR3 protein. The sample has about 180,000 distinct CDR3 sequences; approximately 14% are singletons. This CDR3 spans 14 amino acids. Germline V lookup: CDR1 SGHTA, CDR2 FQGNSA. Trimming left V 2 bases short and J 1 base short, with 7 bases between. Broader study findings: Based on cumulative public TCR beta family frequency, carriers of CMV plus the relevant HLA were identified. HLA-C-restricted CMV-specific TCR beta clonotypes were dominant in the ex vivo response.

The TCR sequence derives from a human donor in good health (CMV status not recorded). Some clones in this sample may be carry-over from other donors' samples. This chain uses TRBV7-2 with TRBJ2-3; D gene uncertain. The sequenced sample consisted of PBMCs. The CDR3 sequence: CASSLKVGTDTQYF. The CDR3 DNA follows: TGTGCCAGCAGCTTAAAGGTCGGCACAGATACGCAGTATTTT.